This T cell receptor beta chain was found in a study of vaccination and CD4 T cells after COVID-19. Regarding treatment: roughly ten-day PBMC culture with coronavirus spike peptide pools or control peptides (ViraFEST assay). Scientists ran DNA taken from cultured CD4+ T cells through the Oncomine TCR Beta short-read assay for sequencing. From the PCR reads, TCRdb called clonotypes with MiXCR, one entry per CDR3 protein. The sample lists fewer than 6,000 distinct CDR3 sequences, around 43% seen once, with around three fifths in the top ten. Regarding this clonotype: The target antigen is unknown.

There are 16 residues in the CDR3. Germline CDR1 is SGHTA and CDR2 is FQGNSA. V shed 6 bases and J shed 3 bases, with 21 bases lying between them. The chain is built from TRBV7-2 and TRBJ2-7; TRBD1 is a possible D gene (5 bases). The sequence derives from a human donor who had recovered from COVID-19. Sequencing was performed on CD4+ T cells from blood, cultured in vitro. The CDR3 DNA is TGTGCCAGCAGGCCTCGACAGTCCCTCCAGTTCTACGAGCAGTACTTC. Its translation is CASRPRQSLQFYEQYF.